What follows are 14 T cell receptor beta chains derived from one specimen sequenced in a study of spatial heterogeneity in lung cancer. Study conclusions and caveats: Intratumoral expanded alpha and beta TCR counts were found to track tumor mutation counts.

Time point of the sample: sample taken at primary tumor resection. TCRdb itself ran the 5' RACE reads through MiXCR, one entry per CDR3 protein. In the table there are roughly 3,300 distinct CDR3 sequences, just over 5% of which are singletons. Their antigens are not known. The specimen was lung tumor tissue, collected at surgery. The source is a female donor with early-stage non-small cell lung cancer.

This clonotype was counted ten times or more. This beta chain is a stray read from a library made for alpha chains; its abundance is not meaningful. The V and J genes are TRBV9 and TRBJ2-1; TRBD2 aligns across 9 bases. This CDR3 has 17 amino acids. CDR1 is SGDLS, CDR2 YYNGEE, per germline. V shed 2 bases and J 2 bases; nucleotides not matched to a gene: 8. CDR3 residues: CASSVKRRTSAYNEQFF. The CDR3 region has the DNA TGTGCCAGCAGCGTGAAAAGGAGGACTAGCGCCTACAATGAGCAGTTCTTC. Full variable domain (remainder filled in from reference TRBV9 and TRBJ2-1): DSGVTQTPKHLITATGQRVTLRCSPRSGDLSVYWYQQSLDQGLQFLIQYYNGEERAKGNILERFSAQQFPDLHSELNLSSLELGDSALYFCASSVKRRTSAYNEQFFGPGTRLTVL.

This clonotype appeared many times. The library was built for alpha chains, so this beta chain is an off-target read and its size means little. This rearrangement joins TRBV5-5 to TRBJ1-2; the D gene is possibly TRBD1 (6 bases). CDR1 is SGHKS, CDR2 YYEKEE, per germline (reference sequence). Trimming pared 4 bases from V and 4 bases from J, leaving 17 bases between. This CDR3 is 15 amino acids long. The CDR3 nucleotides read TGTGCCAGCAGCAAACACGAGCAGGGGATCTATGGCTACACCTTC. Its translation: CASSKHEQGIYGYTF. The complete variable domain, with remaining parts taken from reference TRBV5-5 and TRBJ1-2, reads DAGVTQSPTHLIKTRGQQVTLRCSPISGHKSVSWYQQVLGQGPQFIFQYYEKEERGRGNFPDRFSARQFPNYSSELNVNALLLGDSALYLCASSKHEQGIYGYTFGSGTRLTVV.

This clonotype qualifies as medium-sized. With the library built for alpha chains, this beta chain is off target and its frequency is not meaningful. DNA of the CDR3: TGCGCCAGCAGCTTAAGGGGAGACGGGGTCTATAATTCACCCCTCCACTTT. This gives the protein CASSLRGDGVYNSPLHF. The rearrangement joins TRBV5-1 to TRBJ1-6; possible D gene TRBD1, 5 bases. This CDR3 is built from 17 residues. Germline V gene sequence: CDR1 SGHRS, CDR2 YFSETQ. With 2 bases removed from V and 3 bases from J, the gap between germline ends came to 15 bases.

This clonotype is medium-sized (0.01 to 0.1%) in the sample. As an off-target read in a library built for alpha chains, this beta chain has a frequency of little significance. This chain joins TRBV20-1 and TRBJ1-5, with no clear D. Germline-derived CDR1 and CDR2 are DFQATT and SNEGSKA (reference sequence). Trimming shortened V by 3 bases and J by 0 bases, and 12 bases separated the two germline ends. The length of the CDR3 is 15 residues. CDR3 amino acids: CSASLTDYSNQPQHF. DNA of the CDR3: TGCAGTGCTAGCCTAACAGATTATAGCAATCAGCCCCAGCATTTT.

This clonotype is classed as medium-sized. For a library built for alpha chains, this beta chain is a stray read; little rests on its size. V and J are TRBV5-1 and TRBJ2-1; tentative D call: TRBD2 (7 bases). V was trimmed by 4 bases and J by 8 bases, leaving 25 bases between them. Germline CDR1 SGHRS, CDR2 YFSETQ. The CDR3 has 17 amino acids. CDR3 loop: CASSPGGGGSPVDEQFF. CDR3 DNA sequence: TGCGCCAGCAGCCCCGGGGGCGGGGGCTCCCCGGTCGATGAGCAGTTCTTC.

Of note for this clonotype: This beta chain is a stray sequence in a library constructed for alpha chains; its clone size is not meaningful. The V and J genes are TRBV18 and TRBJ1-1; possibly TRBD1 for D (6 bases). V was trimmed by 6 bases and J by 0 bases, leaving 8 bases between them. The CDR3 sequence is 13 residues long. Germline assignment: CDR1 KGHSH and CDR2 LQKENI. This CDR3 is CASSGQLNTEAFF. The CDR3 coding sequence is TGTGCCAGCTCGGGACAACTGAACACTGAAGCTTTCTTT.

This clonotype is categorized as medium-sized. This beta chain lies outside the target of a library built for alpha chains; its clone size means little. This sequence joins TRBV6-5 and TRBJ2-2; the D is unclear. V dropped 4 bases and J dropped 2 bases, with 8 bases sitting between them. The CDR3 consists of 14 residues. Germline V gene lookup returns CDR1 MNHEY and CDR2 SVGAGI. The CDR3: CASSFEVNTGELFF. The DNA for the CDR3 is TGTGCCAGCAGTTTTGAGGTCAACACCGGGGAGCTGTTTTTT.

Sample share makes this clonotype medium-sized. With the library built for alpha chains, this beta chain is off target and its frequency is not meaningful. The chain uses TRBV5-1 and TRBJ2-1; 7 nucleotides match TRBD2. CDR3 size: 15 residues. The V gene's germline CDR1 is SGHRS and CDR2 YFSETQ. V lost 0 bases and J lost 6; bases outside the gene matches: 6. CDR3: CASSLGSSGANEQFF. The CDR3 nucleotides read TGCGCCAGCAGCTTGGGTTCTAGCGGCGCCAATGAGCAGTTCTTC.

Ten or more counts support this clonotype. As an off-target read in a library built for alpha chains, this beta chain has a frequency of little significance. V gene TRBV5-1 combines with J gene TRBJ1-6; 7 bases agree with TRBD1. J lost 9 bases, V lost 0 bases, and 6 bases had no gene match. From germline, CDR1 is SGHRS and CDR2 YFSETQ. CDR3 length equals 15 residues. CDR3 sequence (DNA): TGCGCCAGCAGCTTGGAAGCAGGGGGTTCTTCACCCCTCCACTTT. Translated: CASSLEAGGSSPLHF.

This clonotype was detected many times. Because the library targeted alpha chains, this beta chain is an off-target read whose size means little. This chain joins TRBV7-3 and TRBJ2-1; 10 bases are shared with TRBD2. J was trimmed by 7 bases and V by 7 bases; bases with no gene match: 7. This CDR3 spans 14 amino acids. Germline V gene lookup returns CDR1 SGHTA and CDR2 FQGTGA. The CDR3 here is CASTPSGSVNEQFF. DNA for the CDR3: TGTGCCAGCACCCCTAGCGGGAGTGTAAATGAGCAGTTCTTC.

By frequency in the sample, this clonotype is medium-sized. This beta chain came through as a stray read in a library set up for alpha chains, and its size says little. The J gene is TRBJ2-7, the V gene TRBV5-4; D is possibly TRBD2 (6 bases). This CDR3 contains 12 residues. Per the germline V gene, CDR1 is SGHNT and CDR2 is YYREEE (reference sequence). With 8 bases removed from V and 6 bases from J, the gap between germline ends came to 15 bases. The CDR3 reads CASAGTPGEQYV. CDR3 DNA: TGTGCCAGTGCGGGGACCCCCGGCGAGCAGTACGTC.

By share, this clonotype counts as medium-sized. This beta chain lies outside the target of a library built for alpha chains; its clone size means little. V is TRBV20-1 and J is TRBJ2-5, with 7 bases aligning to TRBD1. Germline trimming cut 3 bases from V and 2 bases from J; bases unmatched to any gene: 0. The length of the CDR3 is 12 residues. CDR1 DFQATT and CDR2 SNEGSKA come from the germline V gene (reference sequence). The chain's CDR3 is CSASRGQETQYF. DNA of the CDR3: TGCAGTGCTAGCAGGGGGCAAGAGACCCAGTACTTC.

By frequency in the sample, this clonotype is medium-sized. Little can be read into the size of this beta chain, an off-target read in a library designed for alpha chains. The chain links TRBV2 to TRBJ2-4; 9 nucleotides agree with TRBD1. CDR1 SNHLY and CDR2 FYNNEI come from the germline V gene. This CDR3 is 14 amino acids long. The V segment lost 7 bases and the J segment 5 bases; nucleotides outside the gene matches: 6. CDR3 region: CASNGWTGENIQYF. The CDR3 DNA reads TGTGCCAGCAATGGCTGGACAGGGGAAAACATTCAGTACTTC.

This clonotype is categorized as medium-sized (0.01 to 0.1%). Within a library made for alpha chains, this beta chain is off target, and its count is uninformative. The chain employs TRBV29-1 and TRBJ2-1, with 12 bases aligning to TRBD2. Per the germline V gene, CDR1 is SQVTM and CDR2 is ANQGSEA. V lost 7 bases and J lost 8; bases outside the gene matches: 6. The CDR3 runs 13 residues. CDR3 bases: TGCAGCGCTCTAGCGGGGGGGCCGTATGAGCAGTTCTTC. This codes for CSALAGGPYEQFF.